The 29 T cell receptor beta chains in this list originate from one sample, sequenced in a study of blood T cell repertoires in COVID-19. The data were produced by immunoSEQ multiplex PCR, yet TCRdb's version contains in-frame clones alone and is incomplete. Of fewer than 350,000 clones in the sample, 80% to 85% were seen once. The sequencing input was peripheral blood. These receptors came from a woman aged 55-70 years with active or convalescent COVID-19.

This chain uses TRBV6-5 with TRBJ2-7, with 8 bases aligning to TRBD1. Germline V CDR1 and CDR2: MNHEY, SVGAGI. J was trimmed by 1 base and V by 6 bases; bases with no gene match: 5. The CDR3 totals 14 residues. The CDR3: CASRDRDRSYEQYF. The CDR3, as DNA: TGTGCCAGCAGGGACCGGGACAGGTCCTACGAGCAGTACTTC.

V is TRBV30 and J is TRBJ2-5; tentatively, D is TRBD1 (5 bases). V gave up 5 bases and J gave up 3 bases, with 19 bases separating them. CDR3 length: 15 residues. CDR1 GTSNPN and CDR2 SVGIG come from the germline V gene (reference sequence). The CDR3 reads CAWWTAWGREETQYF. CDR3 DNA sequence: TGTGCCTGGTGGACGGCCTGGGGCAGGGAAGAGACCCAGTACTTC.

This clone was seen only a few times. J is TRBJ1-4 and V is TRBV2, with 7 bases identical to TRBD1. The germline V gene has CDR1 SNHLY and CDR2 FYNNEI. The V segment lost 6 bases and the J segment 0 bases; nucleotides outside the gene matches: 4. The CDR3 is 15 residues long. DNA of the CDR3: TGTGCCAGCAGGGGGCAGGGGGCAACTAATGAAAAACTGTTTTTT. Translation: CASRGQGATNEKLFF.

As DNA, the CDR3 is TGTGCCAGCAGTTTATCGGCGGACAGGCTCACTGGCTACACCTTC. Translation gives CASSLSADRLTGYTF. The chain combines TRBV27 with TRBJ1-2; 7 nucleotides align to TRBD1. Germline loops: CDR1 MNHEY, CDR2 SMNVEV (reference sequence). This CDR3 has 15 residues. V trimming: 0 bases; J trimming: 7 bases; junction bases outside the gene matches: 8.

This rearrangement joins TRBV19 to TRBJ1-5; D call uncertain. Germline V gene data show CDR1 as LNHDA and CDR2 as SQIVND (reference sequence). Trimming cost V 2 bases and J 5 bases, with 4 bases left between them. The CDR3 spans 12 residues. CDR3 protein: CASSIRDQPQHF. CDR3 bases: TGTGCCAGTAGTATACGGGATCAGCCCCAGCATTTT.

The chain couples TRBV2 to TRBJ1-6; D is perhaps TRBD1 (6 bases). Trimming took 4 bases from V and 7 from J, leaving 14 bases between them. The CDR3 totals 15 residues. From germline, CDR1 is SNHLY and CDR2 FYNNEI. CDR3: CASSGTDSRNSPLHF. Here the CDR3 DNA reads TGTGCCAGCAGTGGGACGGACAGTCGAAATTCACCCCTCCACTTT.

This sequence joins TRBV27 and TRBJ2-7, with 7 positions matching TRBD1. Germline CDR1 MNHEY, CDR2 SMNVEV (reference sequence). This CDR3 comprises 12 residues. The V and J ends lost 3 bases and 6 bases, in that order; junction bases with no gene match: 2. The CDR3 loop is CASSFSGGEQYF. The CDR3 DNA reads TGTGCCAGCAGTTTCTCAGGGGGCGAGCAGTACTTC.

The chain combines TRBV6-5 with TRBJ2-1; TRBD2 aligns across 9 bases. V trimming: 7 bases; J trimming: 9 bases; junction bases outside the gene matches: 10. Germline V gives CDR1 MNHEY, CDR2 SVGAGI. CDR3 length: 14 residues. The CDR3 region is CASTVVAGVIEQFF. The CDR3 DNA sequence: TGTGCCAGCACGGTAGTAGCGGGGGTGATTGAGCAGTTCTTC.

CDR3 coding DNA: TGTGCCAGCAGTTACGGGGGACTCACTACCACAGATACGCAGTATTTT. This encodes CASSYGGLTTTDTQYF. The chain has TRBV27 and TRBJ2-3, with D tentatively TRBD2 (6 bases). The ends were cut back, 4 bases at V and 2 bases at J, with 16 bases in the middle. Germline V gene lookup returns CDR1 MNHEY and CDR2 SMNVEV (reference sequence). The CDR3 consists of 16 residues.

The CDR3 spells CASSPGQEPYEQYF. The CDR3 nucleotides read TGTGCCAGCTCACCGGGACAGGAACCCTACGAGCAGTACTTC. V is TRBV18 and J is TRBJ2-7; TRBD1 agrees at 8 bases. Per germline, CDR1 KGHSH and CDR2 LQKENI. The CDR3 has 14 amino acids. Losses at the gene ends were 3 bases for V and 2 bases for J; bases not matched to a gene: 3.

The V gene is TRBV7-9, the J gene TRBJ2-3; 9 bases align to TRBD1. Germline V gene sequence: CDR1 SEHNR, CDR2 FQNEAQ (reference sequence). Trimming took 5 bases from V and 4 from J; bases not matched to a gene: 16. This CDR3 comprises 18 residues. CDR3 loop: CASSVIETGGQGPDTQYF. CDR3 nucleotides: TGTGCCAGCAGCGTCATAGAGACAGGGGGACAGGGCCCAGATACGCAGTATTTT. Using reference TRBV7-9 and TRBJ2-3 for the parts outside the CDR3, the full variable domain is DTGVSQNPRHKITKRGQNVTFRCDPISEHNRLYWYRQTLGQGPEFLTYFQNEAQLEKSRLLSDRFSAERPKGSFSTLEIQRTEQGDSAMYLCASSVIETGGQGPDTQYFGPGTRLTVL.

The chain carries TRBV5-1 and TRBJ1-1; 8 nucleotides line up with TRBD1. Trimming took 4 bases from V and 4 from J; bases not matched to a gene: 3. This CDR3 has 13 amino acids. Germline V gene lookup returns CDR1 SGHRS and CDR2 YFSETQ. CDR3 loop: CASSAQGGTEAFF. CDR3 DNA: TGCGCCAGCAGCGCACAGGGGGGCACTGAAGCTTTCTTT.

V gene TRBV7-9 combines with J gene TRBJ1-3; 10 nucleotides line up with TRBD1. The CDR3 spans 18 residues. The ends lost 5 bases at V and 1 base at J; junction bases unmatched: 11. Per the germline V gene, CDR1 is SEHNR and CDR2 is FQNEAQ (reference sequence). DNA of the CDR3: TGTGCCAGCAGCCCGACAGGGGGCATAGGGGGATCTGGAAACACCATATATTTT. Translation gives CASSPTGGIGGSGNTIYF.

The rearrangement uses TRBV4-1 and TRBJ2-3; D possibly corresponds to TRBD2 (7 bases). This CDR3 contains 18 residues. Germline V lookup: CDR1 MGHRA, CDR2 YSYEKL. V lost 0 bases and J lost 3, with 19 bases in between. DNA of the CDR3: TGCGCCAGCAGCCAAGATCAGACGGGGGGCGGGGTGACAGATACGCAGTATTTT. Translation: CASSQDQTGGGVTDTQYF.

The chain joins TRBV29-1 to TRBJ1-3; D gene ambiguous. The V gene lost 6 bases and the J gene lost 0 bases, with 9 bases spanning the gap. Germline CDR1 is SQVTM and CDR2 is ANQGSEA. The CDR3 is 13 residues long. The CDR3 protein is CSVVVYSGNTIYF. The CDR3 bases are TGCAGCGTGGTCGTCTACTCTGGAAACACCATATATTTT.

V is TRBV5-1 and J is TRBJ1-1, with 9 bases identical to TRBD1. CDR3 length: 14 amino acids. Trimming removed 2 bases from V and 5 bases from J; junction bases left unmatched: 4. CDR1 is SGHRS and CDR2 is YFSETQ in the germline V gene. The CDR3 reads CASSFTGGETEAFF. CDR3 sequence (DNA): TGCGCCAGCAGCTTTACAGGGGGCGAGACTGAAGCTTTCTTT.

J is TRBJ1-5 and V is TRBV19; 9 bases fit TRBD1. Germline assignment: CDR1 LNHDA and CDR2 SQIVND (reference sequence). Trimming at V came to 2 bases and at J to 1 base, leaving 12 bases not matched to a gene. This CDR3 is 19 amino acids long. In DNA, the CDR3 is TGTGCCAGTAGTATATTGTACAGGGGGCGCGATTTGAGCAATCAGCCCCAGCATTTT. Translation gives CASSILYRGRDLSNQPQHF. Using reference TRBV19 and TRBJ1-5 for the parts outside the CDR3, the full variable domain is DGGITQSPKYLFRKEGQNVTLSCEQNLNHDAMYWYRQDPGQGLRLIYYSQIVNDFQKGDIAEGYSVSREKKESFPLTVTSAQKNPTAFYLCASSILYRGRDLSNQPQHFGDGTRLSIL.

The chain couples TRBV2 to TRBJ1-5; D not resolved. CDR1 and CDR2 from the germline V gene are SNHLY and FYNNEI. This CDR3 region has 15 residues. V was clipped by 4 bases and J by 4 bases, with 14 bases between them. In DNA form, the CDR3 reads TGTGCCAGCAGTGTTGGGAGCCGAGCTAATCAGCCCCAGCATTTT. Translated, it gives CASSVGSRANQPQHF.

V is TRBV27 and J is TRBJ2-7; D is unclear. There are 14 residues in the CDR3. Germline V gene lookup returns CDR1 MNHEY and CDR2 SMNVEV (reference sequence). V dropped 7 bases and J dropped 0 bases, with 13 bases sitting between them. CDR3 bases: TGTGCCAGCACCCGGCGACCAGGCTCCTACGAGCAGTACTTC. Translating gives CASTRRPGSYEQYF.

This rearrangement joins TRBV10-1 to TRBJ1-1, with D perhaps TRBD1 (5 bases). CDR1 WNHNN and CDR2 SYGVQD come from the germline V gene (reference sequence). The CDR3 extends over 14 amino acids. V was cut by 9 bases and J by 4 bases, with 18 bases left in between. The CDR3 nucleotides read TGCGCCAGTGGCCCGGGGGGATTGAGCACTGAAGCTTTCTTT. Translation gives CASGPGGLSTEAFF.

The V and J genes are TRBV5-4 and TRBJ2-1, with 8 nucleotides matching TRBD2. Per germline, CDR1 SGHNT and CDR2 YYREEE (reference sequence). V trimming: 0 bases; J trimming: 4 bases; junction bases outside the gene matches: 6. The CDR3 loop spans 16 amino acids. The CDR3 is CASSLGSGGPYNEQFF. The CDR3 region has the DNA TGTGCCAGCAGCTTGGGGTCGGGGGGGCCATACAATGAGCAGTTCTTC.

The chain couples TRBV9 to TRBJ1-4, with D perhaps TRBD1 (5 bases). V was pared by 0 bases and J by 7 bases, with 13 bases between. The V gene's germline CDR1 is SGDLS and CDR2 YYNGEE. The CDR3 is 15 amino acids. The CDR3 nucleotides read TGTGCCAGCAGCGTAGGGGACTCCGGGGGTGAAAAACTGTTTTTT. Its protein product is CASSVGDSGGEKLFF.

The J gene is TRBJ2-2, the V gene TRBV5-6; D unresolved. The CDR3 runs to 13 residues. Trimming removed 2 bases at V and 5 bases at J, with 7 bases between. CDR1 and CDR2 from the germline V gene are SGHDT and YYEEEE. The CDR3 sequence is CASSFGRTGELFF. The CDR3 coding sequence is TGTGCCAGCAGCTTTGGTCGGACCGGGGAGCTGTTTTTT.

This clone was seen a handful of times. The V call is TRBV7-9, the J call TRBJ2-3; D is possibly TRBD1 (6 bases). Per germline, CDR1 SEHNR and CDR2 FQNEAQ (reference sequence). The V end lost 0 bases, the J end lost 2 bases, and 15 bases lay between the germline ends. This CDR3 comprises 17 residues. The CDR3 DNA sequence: TGTGCCAGCAGCTTAGCACATCCGGACAGTCACACAGATACGCAGTATTTT. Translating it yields CASSLAHPDSHTDTQYF.

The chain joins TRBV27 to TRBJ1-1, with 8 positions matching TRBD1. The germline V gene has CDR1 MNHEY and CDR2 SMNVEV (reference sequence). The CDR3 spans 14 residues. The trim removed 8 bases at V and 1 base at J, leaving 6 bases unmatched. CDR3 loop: CASGQGAGNTEAFF. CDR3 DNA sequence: TGTGCCAGCGGGCAGGGGGCGGGGAACACTGAAGCTTTCTTT.

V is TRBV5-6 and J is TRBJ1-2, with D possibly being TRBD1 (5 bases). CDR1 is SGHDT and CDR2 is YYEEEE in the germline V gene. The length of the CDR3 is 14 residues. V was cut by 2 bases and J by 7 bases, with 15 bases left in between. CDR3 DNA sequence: TGTGCCAGCAGCTTAGGGGTCACCGGGCGTGGCTACACCTTC. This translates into CASSLGVTGRGYTF.

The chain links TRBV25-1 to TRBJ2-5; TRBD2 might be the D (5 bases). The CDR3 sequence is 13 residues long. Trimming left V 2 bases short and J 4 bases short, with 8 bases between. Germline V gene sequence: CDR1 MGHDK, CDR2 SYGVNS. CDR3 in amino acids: CASSERGRETQYF. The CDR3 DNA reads TGTGCCAGCAGTGAACGAGGGCGAGAGACCCAGTACTTC.

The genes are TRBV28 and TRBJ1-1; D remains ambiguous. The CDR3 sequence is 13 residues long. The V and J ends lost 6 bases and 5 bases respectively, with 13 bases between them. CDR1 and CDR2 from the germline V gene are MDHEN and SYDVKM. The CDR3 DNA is TGTGCCAGCAGCCCGGGGTCGGAGACTGAAGCTTTCTTT. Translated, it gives CASSPGSETEAFF.

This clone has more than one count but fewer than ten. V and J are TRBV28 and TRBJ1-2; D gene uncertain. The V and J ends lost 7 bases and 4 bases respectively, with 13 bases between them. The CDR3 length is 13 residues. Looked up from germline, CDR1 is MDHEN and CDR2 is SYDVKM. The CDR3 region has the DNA TGTGCCAGCAACCTAACGCCTGCCTATGGCTACACCTTC. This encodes CASNLTPAYGYTF.